This entry lists 30 T cell receptor beta chains sequenced from one sample in a study of T cell responses to AZD1222 COVID-19 vaccine. Repertoires were generated with immunoSEQ multiplex PCR, while TCRdb's copy carries only in-frame clones and drops some. The sample holds some 130,000 clones, more than 75% seen once. The source was peripheral blood, collected on day 0 of AZD1222 vaccination. These receptor sequences come from an adult in good health.

The chain links TRBV7-8 to TRBJ1-2, with unresolved D. Germline CDR1 SGHVS, CDR2 FQNEAQ. The CDR3 covers 16 residues. V dropped 5 bases and J dropped 6 bases, with 22 bases sitting between them. CDR3 bases: TGTGCCAGCAGCAATCGCATCCCGACGATTAGGAATGGCTACACCTTC. Its protein product is CASSNRIPTIRNGYTF.

The chain joins TRBV7-9 to TRBJ2-1; 7 bases match TRBD2. The CDR3 is 15 residues long. The trim removed 5 bases at V and 0 bases at J, leaving 4 bases unmatched. Germline V gene sequence: CDR1 SEHNR, CDR2 FQNEAQ (reference sequence). In nucleotides, the CDR3 is TGTGCCAGCAGCCGACTAGCACGCTCCTACAATGAGCAGTTCTTC. This codes for CASSRLARSYNEQFF.

This clone was observed once. The chain joins TRBV5-5 to TRBJ2-1; possible D gene TRBD2, 6 bases. Germline V gene sequence: CDR1 SGHKS, CDR2 YYEKEE (reference sequence). The ends were cut back, 10 bases at V and 10 bases at J, with 21 bases in the middle. The CDR3 contains 13 residues. CDR3 sequence reads: CAGGTGVTREQFF. The DNA of the CDR3 is TGTGCCGGCGGGACTGGAGTTACAAGAGAGCAGTTCTTC.

The chain combines TRBV6-2 or TRBV6-3 with TRBJ1-2; TRBD1 matches 8 bases. CDR3 length equals 14 residues. Germline assignment: CDR1 MNHEY and CDR2 SVGEGT. V lost 5 bases to trimming and J lost 6 bases; unmatched junction nucleotides: 8. The CDR3 spells CASSAQGASHGYTF. CDR3 in DNA: TGTGCCAGCAGTGCTCAGGGGGCTAGCCATGGCTACACCTTC.

J is TRBJ1-5 and V is TRBV12-3 or TRBV12-4, with D perhaps matching TRBD1 (5 bases). Trimming pared 6 bases from V and 3 bases from J, leaving 9 bases between. This CDR3 region has 13 residues. This CDR3 is CASRSQDNQPQHF. As DNA, the CDR3 is TGTGCCAGCAGATCACAGGACAATCAGCCCCAGCATTTT.

The chain recombines TRBV27 with TRBJ1-5, with a tentative D call TRBD1 (5 bases). The CDR3 has 16 residues. V lost 5 bases and J 2 bases, leaving 16 bases between the germline ends. The germline gives CDR1 MNHEY, CDR2 SMNVEV (reference sequence). The CDR3 DNA follows: TGTGCCAGCAGTGGCAGCAGGGAGTTCGGCAATCAGCCCCAGCATTTT. Amino acids: CASSGSREFGNQPQHF.

This chain uses TRBV5-5 with TRBJ1-2, with 8 bases fitting TRBD1. In germline, CDR1 is SGHKS, CDR2 YYEKEE (reference sequence). Trimming removed 6 bases from V and 3 bases from J; junction bases left unmatched: 7. CDR3 size: 14 residues. CDR3 residues: CASTPQGAYYGYTF. CDR3 nucleotides: TGTGCCAGCACCCCCCAGGGGGCGTACTATGGCTACACCTTC.

The gene calls are TRBV18 and TRBJ1-1; D unresolved. V was clipped by 2 bases and J by 1 base, with 14 bases between them. This CDR3 region has 16 residues. Germline V gene data show CDR1 as KGHSH and CDR2 as LQKENI. The CDR3 DNA reads TGTGCCAGCTCACCATCTATGACTGGGAAGAACACTGAAGCTTTCTTT. The encoded protein is CASSPSMTGKNTEAFF.

The rearrangement links TRBV7-2 to TRBJ1-2; D uncertain. CDR1 is SGHTA, CDR2 FQGNSA, per germline. V was shortened by 1 base and J by 7 bases, with 10 bases between the two germline ends. The CDR3 totals 13 residues. The CDR3 is CASSLERLIGYTF. For the CDR3, the DNA is TGTGCCAGCAGCTTAGAACGACTGATTGGCTACACCTTC.

V gene TRBV5-1 combines with J gene TRBJ1-2; possibly TRBD1 for D (5 bases). The CDR3 extends over 13 amino acids. Germline V gene data show CDR1 as SGHRS and CDR2 as YFSETQ. Trimming stripped 4 bases from V and 13 bases from J, with 20 bases between. This CDR3 is CASSPPPQGRATF. The CDR3 DNA reads TGCGCCAGCAGCCCACCCCCGCAGGGTAGGGCCACCTTC.

The rearrangement links TRBV10-3 to TRBJ2-2; TRBD1 aligns across 9 bases. The CDR3 has 14 residues. J was trimmed by 3 bases and V by 11 bases; bases with no gene match: 7. Looked up from germline, CDR1 is ENHRY and CDR2 is SYGVKD. The CDR3 DNA reads as TGTGCCGCAAGTGGGACAGGGTACACCGGGGAGCTGTTTTTT. Its protein product is CAASGTGYTGELFF.

The V gene is TRBV18, the J gene TRBJ2-3; unclear D gene. The CDR3 is made up of 14 amino acids. Trimming shortened V by 3 bases and J by 4 bases, and 11 bases separated the two germline ends. Germline CDR1 reads KGHSH; CDR2 reads LQKENI. CDR3 residues: CASSPQPIPDTQYF. CDR3 in DNA: TGTGCCAGCTCACCGCAGCCAATACCAGATACGCAGTATTTT.

The chain is built from TRBV3-1 (or the pseudogene TRBV3-2) and TRBJ1-3, with TRBD1 identical over 8 bases. This CDR3 has 15 residues. V trimming: 4 bases; J trimming: 0 bases; junction bases outside the gene matches: 2. In germline, CDR1 is LGHDT, CDR2 YNNKEL (reference sequence). The CDR3 coding sequence is TGTGCCAGCAGCCCGGACAGGGACTCTGGAAACACCATATATTTT. Translating it yields CASSPDRDSGNTIYF.

This clone occurred once. V usage is TRBV6-5 and J usage is TRBJ1-1; D might be TRBD1 (6 bases). Germline loops: CDR1 MNHEY, CDR2 SVGAGI. This CDR3 is 13 amino acids long. Trimming shortened V by 2 bases and J by 3 bases, and 7 bases separated the two germline ends. DNA of the CDR3: TGTGCCAGCAGTTACAACAGGGACACTGAAGCTTTCTTT. Translating it yields CASSYNRDTEAFF.

CDR3 sequence: CASKGAGSSYNEQFF. In DNA form, the CDR3 reads TGCGCCAGCAAGGGGGCGGGGAGCTCCTACAATGAGCAGTTCTTC. The chain carries TRBV5-1 and TRBJ2-1; TRBD1 might be the D (7 bases). Trimming cost V 6 bases and J 0 bases, with 13 bases left between them. The CDR3 sequence is 15 residues long. The germline V gene encodes CDR1 SGHRS and CDR2 YFSETQ.

This sequence joins TRBV6-2 or TRBV6-3 and TRBJ1-5, with a weak D call TRBD1 (5 bases). The V end was cut by 6 bases, the J end by 9 bases, with 9 bases between. The V gene's germline CDR1 is MNHEY and CDR2 SVGEGT. The CDR3 extends over 11 amino acids. CDR3 bases: TGTGCCAGCAGCCACGGGGGGCCCCAGCATTTT. Amino acid sequence: CASSHGGPQHF.

This chain connects TRBV7-2 to TRBJ1-2; TRBD1 might be the D (5 bases). Germline-derived CDR1 and CDR2 are SGHTA and FQGNSA. Deletions cut 2 bases from V and 4 bases from J, with 14 bases between. CDR3 length equals 15 residues. The CDR3 DNA reads as TGTGCCAGCAGCTTATTCGCGGGGGTTCCCTATGGCTACACCTTC. This sequence encodes CASSLFAGVPYGYTF. Using reference TRBV7-2 and TRBJ1-2 for the parts outside the CDR3, the full variable domain is GAGVSQSPSNKVTEKGKDVELRCDPISGHTALYWYRQSLGQGLEFLIYFQGNSAPDKSGLPSDRFSAERTGGSVSTLTIQRTQQEDSAVYLCASSLFAGVPYGYTFGSGTRLTVV.

This clone was seen a handful of times. V gene TRBV3-1 (or the pseudogene TRBV3-2) combines with J gene TRBJ1-5; no clear D. V was pared by 2 bases and J by 7 bases, with 9 bases between. The CDR3 has 13 residues. The V gene's germline CDR1 is LGHDT and CDR2 YNNKEL (reference sequence). The CDR3 protein is CASSQPMLQPQHF. CDR3 sequence (DNA): TGTGCCAGCAGCCAACCGATGCTCCAGCCCCAGCATTTT.

The rearrangement uses TRBV5-1 and TRBJ2-3; D not resolved. Germline CDR1 and CDR2: SGHRS and YFSETQ. The CDR3 totals 14 residues. V was pared by 4 bases and J by 0 bases, with 9 bases between. The CDR3 sequence: CASSDDASTDTQYF. CDR3 DNA: TGCGCCAGCAGCGACGATGCTAGCACAGATACGCAGTATTTT.

The chain combines TRBV7-9 with TRBJ2-7; either TRBD1 or TRBD2 may fit D (5 bases each). Germline V gene data show CDR1 as SEHNR and CDR2 as FQNEAQ (reference sequence). The CDR3 runs 13 residues. The V gene lost 3 bases and the J gene lost 2 bases, with 8 bases spanning the gap. CDR3 sequence: CASSFRDPYEQYF. The CDR3 DNA reads TGTGCCAGCAGCTTCCGGGACCCCTACGAGCAGTACTTC.

This clone showed up just once. The chain employs TRBV9 and TRBJ2-2; 7 nucleotides match TRBD2. With 0 bases clipped from V and 1 base from J, the junction kept 3 bases outside the gene matches. Germline-derived CDR1 and CDR2 are SGDLS and YYNGEE. This CDR3 region has 16 residues. DNA for the CDR3: TGTGCCAGCAGCGTAGGGGTAGCGGGGAACACCGGGGAGCTGTTTTTT. As protein: CASSVGVAGNTGELFF. The variable domain in full, completed from reference TRBV9 and TRBJ2-2, reads DSGVTQTPKHLITATGQRVTLRCSPRSGDLSVYWYQQSLDQGLQFLIQYYNGEERAKGNILERFSAQQFPDLHSELNLSSLELGDSALYFCASSVGVAGNTGELFFGEGSRLTVL.

This clone turned up a few times. The chain couples TRBV10-1 to TRBJ2-2, with a tentative D call TRBD2 (6 bases). CDR1 is WNHNN and CDR2 is SYGVQD in the germline V gene (reference sequence). The V end lost 0 bases, the J end lost 2 bases, and 10 bases lay between the germline ends. The CDR3 loop spans 16 amino acids. The CDR3 reads CASSESRRGNTGELFF. CDR3 bases: TGCGCCAGCAGTGAGTCGCGGCGGGGAAACACCGGGGAGCTGTTTTTT.

J is TRBJ2-1 and V is TRBV10-1, with D tentatively TRBD1 or TRBD2 (6 bases each). This CDR3 region has 13 residues. Germline CDR1 WNHNN, CDR2 SYGVQD (reference sequence). Trimming took off 8 bases at V and 10 bases at J, with 18 bases between the two ends. CDR3 loop: CASASWGASEQFF. CDR3 in DNA: TGCGCCAGCGCCTCCTGGGGGGCTAGCGAGCAGTTCTTC.

The CDR3 protein is CASSRRSQETQYF. CDR3 DNA sequence: TGTGCCAGCAGCCGACGGAGCCAAGAGACCCAGTACTTC. The V gene is TRBV7-9, the J gene TRBJ2-5; unclear D gene. The CDR3 is 13 amino acids. V lost 5 bases, J lost 1 base, and 8 bases lay in between. Germline V gene lookup returns CDR1 SEHNR and CDR2 FQNEAQ (reference sequence).

This sequence joins TRBV10-3 and TRBJ2-1, with no clear D. Germline V gene lookup returns CDR1 ENHRY and CDR2 SYGVKD. The ends were cut back, 3 bases at V and 6 bases at J, with 9 bases in the middle. The CDR3 runs to 13 residues. The CDR3 here is CAISDSARNEQFF. CDR3 DNA: TGTGCCATCAGTGATTCCGCTCGCAATGAGCAGTTCTTC.

The chain uses TRBV2 and TRBJ1-4; the match to TRBD1 covers 8 bases. Germline V gene data show CDR1 as SNHLY and CDR2 as FYNNEI. This CDR3 comprises 12 residues. With V trimmed by 8 bases and J by 10 bases, 6 bases remained unmatched. In nucleotides, the CDR3 is TGTGCCAGCGGAACAGGGGGTCGAAAACTGTTTTTT. Translation: CASGTGGRKLFF.

This chain connects TRBV29-1 to TRBJ2-1; the D is unclear. Trimming removed 6 bases at V and 10 bases at J, with 19 bases between. The CDR3 is 13 amino acids. CDR1 and CDR2 (germline): SQVTM, ANQGSEA. The CDR3 DNA reads TGCAGCGTAGTTAACCGGGCCCCCGGGGAGCAGTTCTTC. Protein: CSVVNRAPGEQFF.

The CDR3 DNA is TGTGCCACCAGCCTATTCAGCTCCTACGAGCAGTACTTC. Amino acids: CATSLFSSYEQYF. V gene TRBV15 combines with J gene TRBJ2-7; no reliable D call. The CDR3 is 13 amino acids. Germline V gives CDR1 LNHNV, CDR2 YYDKDF (reference sequence). Trimming removed 5 bases from V and 0 bases from J, with 8 bases in between.

About this clone itself: At one end the junction does not follow the germline gene, possibly because of a read error. V and J are TRBV7-8 and TRBJ1-1, with a possible D match to TRBD1 (5 bases). The CDR3 is 15 residues long. Germline CDR1 SGHVS, CDR2 FQNEAQ. CDR3 nucleotides: TGTGCCAGCACCTTAAGGTCAGGGTTGAACACTGAAGCTTTCTTT. Residues: CASTLRSGLNTEAFF.

The chain employs TRBV30 and TRBJ2-7; D is perhaps TRBD2 (6 bases). CDR1 and CDR2 from the germline V gene are GTSNPN and SVGIG (reference sequence). CDR3 size: 12 residues. The V and J ends lost 7 bases and 2 bases respectively, with 12 bases between them. CDR3 protein: CASGGHTYEQYF. As DNA, the CDR3 is TGTGCCTCCGGGGGTCACACCTACGAGCAGTACTTC.